The 22 T cell receptor beta chains in this list originate from one sample, sequenced in a study of T cells in Graves' hyperthyroidism and ophthalmopathy. Researchers took RNA transcripts and amplified the TCR beta CDR3 regions from them. A set of HTBI primers served as the primers for a first-round RT-PCR of the TCR CDR3. TCRdb reprocessed the multiplex PCR reads with MiXCR, giving one entry per CDR3 protein. The repertoire includes about 600,000 distinct CDR3 sequences, 16% of them detected once, and 3% to 4% sits in the top ten. Sequenced: blood. Every receptor here comes from a middle-aged woman with Graves' ophthalmopathy.

The V and J genes are TRBV5-1 and TRBJ2-5; TRBD1 matches at 8 bases. The V and J ends lost 4 bases and 5 bases, in that order; junction bases with no gene match: 13. The V gene's germline CDR1 is SGHRS and CDR2 YFSETQ. The CDR3 consists of 16 residues. The CDR3 region has the DNA TGCGCCAGCAGCGGGGGGACAGACTACAGGGGGGAGACCCAGTACTTC. Translation: CASSGGTDYRGETQYF.

This clonotype showed up just once. The chain's CDR3 is CASSFRTSTSEAGFSYEQYF. CDR3 nucleotides: TGTGCCAGCAGCTTTCGTACGTCGACCTCTGAAGCGGGGTTCTCCTACGAGCAGTACTTC. The genes are TRBV13 and TRBJ2-7; 7 nucleotides match TRBD2. Losses at the gene ends were 3 bases for V and 0 bases for J; bases not matched to a gene: 20. This CDR3 contains 20 residues. Germline V gene data show CDR1 as PRHDT and CDR2 as FYEKMQ (reference sequence).

At least ten counts were recorded for this clonotype. The chain carries TRBV20-1 and TRBJ2-7, with D possibly being TRBD1 or TRBD2 (5 bases each). V was shortened by 6 bases and J by 3 bases, with 21 bases between the two germline ends. This CDR3 has 15 residues. The V gene's germline CDR1 is DFQATT and CDR2 SNEGSKA (reference sequence). The CDR3 region has the DNA TGCAGTGCACACCCTAGTGGGAAGGGGAGCTACGAGCAGTACTTC. It is translated as CSAHPSGKGSYEQYF.

This sequence joins TRBV2 and TRBJ1-2; D not certain. Trimming stripped 0 bases from V and 8 bases from J, with 10 bases between. The germline CDR1 and CDR2 sequences are SNHLY and FYNNEI. The CDR3 sequence is 13 residues long. The CDR3 loop is CASSEARARGYTF. CDR3 DNA sequence: TGTGCCAGCAGTGAAGCGCGGGCTAGGGGCTACACCTTC.

The sample holds many counts of this clonotype. The V and J genes are TRBV11-2 and TRBJ2-7; 7 bases agree with TRBD2. The CDR3 totals 16 residues. CDR1 is SGHAT and CDR2 is FQNNGV in the germline V gene. Unmatched junction bases numbered 6, after V lost 1 base and J lost 0 bases. The CDR3 DNA reads as TGTGCCAGCAGCTTAGGGTTCGCGGGGGACTCCTACGAGCAGTACTTC. It yields the protein CASSLGFAGDSYEQYF.

The V call is TRBV20-1, the J call TRBJ2-5; D uncertain. The germline gives CDR1 DFQATT, CDR2 SNEGSKA (reference sequence). Trimming took 3 bases from V and 2 from J, leaving 13 bases between them. The CDR3 sequence is 14 residues long. Here the CDR3 DNA reads TGCAGTGCTAGGGGGTTTCCGGTTCAAGAGACCCAGTACTTC. This translates into CSARGFPVQETQYF.

Turning to this clonotype: A much bigger clone sits one base away, suggesting this may be a read error. In nucleotides, the CDR3 is TGTGCCAGCGGCTTAGGGTCGTCCGGGGGGCCCACAGATACGCAGTATTTT. Amino acids: CASGLGSSGGPTDTQYF. The chain employs TRBV11-3 and TRBJ2-3; TRBD2 might be the D (7 bases). The CDR3 is made up of 17 amino acids. CDR1 and CDR2 from the germline V gene are SGHNT and YENEEA.

In its sample, this clonotype was seen a few times. This chain connects TRBV5-1 to TRBJ2-4; TRBD2 aligns across 10 bases. From germline, CDR1 is SGHRS and CDR2 YFSETQ. The CDR3 consists of 19 residues. After removal of 7 bases from V and 0 bases from J, the junction contained 16 bases not matched to a gene. CDR3 sequence: CASAPRGAGGFGAKNIQYF. The CDR3 nucleotides read TGCGCCAGCGCCCCCCGTGGAGCGGGAGGGTTTGGAGCCAAAAACATTCAGTACTTC.

This clonotype was counted ten times or more. The V call is TRBV12-3 or TRBV12-4, the J call TRBJ1-1, with D hard to call. CDR3 length: 14 amino acids. V shed 5 bases and J shed 6 bases, with 16 bases lying between them. CDR3 sequence: CASSIGPTVAEAFF. CDR3 DNA: TGTGCCAGCAGTATTGGACCGACGGTAGCTGAAGCTTTCTTT.

This clonotype has just a few counts. V is TRBV9 and J is TRBJ2-3; 11 nucleotides line up with TRBD1. In germline, CDR1 is SGDLS, CDR2 YYNGEE. The V and J ends lost 3 bases and 7 bases, in that order; junction bases with no gene match: 13. The CDR3 is 17 residues long. CDR3 bases: TGTGCCAGCAGCGCACACGTCGGGACAGGGGGATTAAATACGCAGTATTTT. Its translation: CASSAHVGTGGLNTQYF.

This clonotype was observed at least ten times. The J gene is TRBJ1-1, the V gene TRBV20-1; a weak D match, TRBD1 (6 bases). The length of the CDR3 is 11 residues. With 4 bases removed from V and 10 bases from J, the gap between germline ends came to 13 bases. Germline CDR1 is DFQATT and CDR2 is SNEGSKA (reference sequence). CDR3 residues: CSANGGGAAFF. Written as DNA, the CDR3 is TGCAGTGCTAATGGAGGGGGGGCAGCTTTCTTT.

The table lists this clonotype with many counts. J is TRBJ1-1 and V is TRBV20-1; TRBD1 aligns across 9 bases. The trim removed 0 bases at V and 3 bases at J, leaving 5 bases unmatched. In germline, CDR1 is DFQATT, CDR2 SNEGSKA (reference sequence). This CDR3 has 15 residues. CDR3 sequence reads: CSARDEDRGDTEAFF. In DNA, the CDR3 is TGCAGTGCTAGAGATGAGGACAGGGGCGACACTGAAGCTTTCTTT.

This clonotype has just a few counts. The chain combines TRBV7-9 with TRBJ2-3; 7 nucleotides align to TRBD2. Germline CDR1 reads SEHNR; CDR2 reads FQNEAQ (reference sequence). The CDR3 is 15 residues long. Unmatched junction bases numbered 11, after V lost 5 bases and J lost 6 bases. CDR3: CASSPRGGFPDTQYF. Written as DNA, the CDR3 is TGTGCCAGCAGCCCCCGGGGAGGGTTCCCGGATACGCAGTATTTT.

This clonotype has just a few counts. This chain joins TRBV6-2 or TRBV6-3 and TRBJ2-5, with 7 bases fitting TRBD2. The junction had 5 bases not matched to a gene; V was cut back by 8 bases and J by 2 bases. This CDR3 region has 13 residues. Germline CDR1 and CDR2: MNHEY and SVGEGT. CDR3 sequence: CASGPGGQETQYF. The CDR3 DNA reads TGTGCCAGCGGACCCGGGGGGCAAGAGACCCAGTACTTC.

This CDR3 reads CASSENHPPNEQFF. The CDR3 DNA reads as TGTGCCAGCAGTGAAAATCATCCCCCCAATGAGCAGTTCTTC. The gene calls are TRBV6-1 and TRBJ2-1; D gene unclear. Germline CDR1 is MNHNS and CDR2 is SASEGT. The CDR3 is 14 residues long. Trimming shortened V by 2 bases and J by 6 bases, and 11 bases separated the two germline ends.

On this clonotype itself: The junction does not match germline at one end; this may be a read error. The genes are TRBV15 and TRBJ2-1; 7 bases are shared with TRBD1. The germline V gene has CDR1 LNHNV and CDR2 YYDKDF (reference sequence). The CDR3 sequence is 14 residues long. DNA for the CDR3: TGTGCCACCGGCAGAGACAGGGAGAGTAATGAGCAGTTCTTC. Translated, it gives CATGRDRESNEQFF.

V usage is TRBV5-1 and J usage is TRBJ1-1, with TRBD1 matching 8 bases. CDR1 and CDR2 from the germline V gene are SGHRS and YFSETQ. V lost 3 bases to trimming and J lost 1 base; unmatched junction nucleotides: 2. The CDR3 totals 14 residues. This CDR3 is CASSYRGKNTEAFF. The CDR3 DNA reads TGCGCCAGCAGCTACAGGGGGAAGAACACTGAAGCTTTCTTT.

This clonotype came up many times. The V gene is TRBV30, the J gene TRBJ1-2; D uncertain. The germline CDR1 and CDR2 sequences are GTSNPN and SVGIG (reference sequence). Trimming removed 3 bases at V and 6 bases at J, with 11 bases between. The CDR3 length is 12 residues. CDR3 DNA sequence: TGTGCCTGGAGGGCAGGTGGGAATGGCTACACCTTC. Translating gives CAWRAGGNGYTF.

This clonotype was seen more than once but under ten times. V usage is TRBV30 and J usage is TRBJ2-7, with D perhaps TRBD1 (6 bases). The CDR3 loop spans 16 amino acids. The germline gives CDR1 GTSNPN, CDR2 SVGIG (reference sequence). V lost 2 bases and J 3 bases, leaving 20 bases between the germline ends. This chain's CDR3 is CAWSTRLGQMNYEQYF. The CDR3 nucleotides are TGTGCCTGGAGTACCCGGCTCGGACAGATGAACTACGAGCAGTACTTC.

Only a few counts were recorded for this clonotype. The CDR3 here is CSATLRGEKLFF. DNA of the CDR3: TGCAGTGCTACCCTCCGGGGGGAAAAACTGTTTTTT. This chain joins TRBV20-1 and TRBJ1-4, with TRBD1 as a possible D gene (5 bases). The V gene's germline CDR1 is DFQATT and CDR2 SNEGSKA (reference sequence). This CDR3 spans 12 amino acids. The germline V and J ends were trimmed by 4 bases and 8 bases, with 11 bases remaining between them.

The CDR3 sequence is CASSRSLASIDTQYF. As DNA, the CDR3 is TGTGCCAGCAGCCGGTCGCTAGCGTCAATCGATACGCAGTATTTT. The gene calls are TRBV7-2 and TRBJ2-3, with D possibly matching TRBD2 (6 bases). V lost 5 bases and J 6 bases, leaving 18 bases between the germline ends. Germline assignment: CDR1 SGHTA and CDR2 FQGNSA. CDR3 length: 15 amino acids.

The V call is TRBV2, the J call TRBJ2-5; D may be TRBD1 (5 bases). CDR1 and CDR2 from the germline V gene are SNHLY and FYNNEI. CDR3 length: 15 residues. The ends were cut back, 5 bases at V and 5 bases at J, with 18 bases in the middle. The CDR3 is CASSISGFVGETQYF. CDR3 coding DNA: TGTGCCAGCAGTATCTCAGGGTTCGTGGGCGAGACCCAGTACTTC.